These T cell receptor beta chains were read from a single sample in a study of T-cell memory formation after mild COVID-19. MiXCR, run by TCRdb on the 5' RACE reads, gives a single entry per CDR3 protein. The sample has about 600,000 distinct CDR3 sequences; 20% to 25% are singletons. Source material: PBMCs or a T cell subset sorted from them (not recorded which). Receptor source: an adult woman who had mild COVID-19 (a few samples of this study predate the infection). Cell type and time point are not known. Both conserved end residues are part of each CDR3. D genes are given only for firm matches. Clone size is not always given. Where it is, it says once, few, many or a class for expanded clones.

d_call j_call clone_size v_call cdr3_aa cdr3_nt
. TRBJ1-2 few TRBV6-6 CASTKWGTPYGYTF TGTGCCAGCACCAAATGGGGGACCCCCTATGGCTACACCTTC
. TRBJ2-4 . TRBV12-3/TRBV12-4 CASFLRGYGNIQYF TGTGCCAGCTTTTTGAGGGGTTACGGAAACATTCAGTACTTC
TRBD1 TRBJ1-2 few TRBV7-2 CASRTRGGPYGYTF TGTGCCAGCAGAACCAGGGGGGGACCCTATGGCTACACCTTC
. TRBJ2-7 once TRBV20-1 CSASMGSYEQYF TGCAGTGCTAGTATGGGTTCCTACGAGCAGTACTTC
. TRBJ2-3 few TRBV3-1 CASSQKPGNLFPDTQYF TGTGCCAGCAGCCAGAAGCCGGGAAATTTGTTTCCAGATACGCAGTATTTT
. TRBJ2-7 few TRBV7-2 CASSYRGRGEQYF TGTGCCAGCAGCTACCGGGGGAGAGGGGAGCAGTACTTC
. TRBJ2-7 few TRBV12-3/TRBV12-4 CASSLGQSTYEQYF TGTGCCAGCAGTTTAGGACAGTCTACCTACGAGCAGTACTTC
. TRBJ2-2 . TRBV18 CASSRAGPTGELFF TGTGCCAGCTCACGAGCAGGTCCCACCGGGGAGCTGTTTTTT
. TRBJ1-2 few TRBV30 CAWSATARYGYTF TGTGCCTGGAGCGCGACAGCCCGCTATGGCTACACCTTC
TRBD1 TRBJ2-1 . TRBV27 CASSIRQGGSPYEQFF TGTGCCAGCAGTATTCGACAGGGTGGGAGCCCGTATGAGCAGTTCTTC
TRBD2 TRBJ2-7 . TRBV10-3 CAISESGRGYEQYF TGTGCCATCAGTGAGAGCGGGAGGGGCTACGAGCAGTACTTC
TRBD2 TRBJ2-7 . TRBV9 CASSVDIAGWNEQYF TGTGCCAGCAGCGTAGATATAGCGGGGTGGAACGAGCAGTACTTC
TRBD2 TRBJ2-3 . TRBV6-4 CASSDSGGSPTDTQYF TGTGCCAGCAGTGACTCGGGCGGGAGTCCCACAGATACGCAGTATTTT
. TRBJ2-7 . TRBV24-1 CATQGGGSEQYF TGTGCCACCCAAGGAGGAGGGAGCGAGCAGTACTTC
TRBD1 TRBJ2-5 few TRBV11-2 CASSLRTGEETQYF TGTGCCAGCAGCTTAAGGACAGGGGAAGAGACCCAGTACTTC
. TRBJ2-5 . TRBV7-3 CASSYGGVAETQYF TGTGCCAGCAGCTATGGGGGAGTTGCCGAGACCCAGTACTTC
. TRBJ1-1 few TRBV20-1 CSARSRGGTEAFF TGCAGTGCTAGATCCAGGGGCGGCACTGAAGCTTTCTTT
. TRBJ1-1 . TRBV6-1 CASSVNRYTEAFF TGTGCCAGCAGTGTTAACAGGTACACTGAAGCTTTCTTT
. TRBJ2-3 many TRBV4-2 CASSRTGTSSTDTQYF TGTGCCAGCAGCCGCACCGGGACTTCTAGCACAGATACGCAGTATTTT
TRBD1 TRBJ1-4 . TRBV12-3/TRBV12-4 CASSLRQGREKLFF TGTGCCAGCAGTCTGAGACAGGGCCGGGAAAAACTGTTTTTT
TRBD1 TRBJ2-2 . TRBV7-9 CASSIGTGESGELFF TGTGCCAGCAGCATCGGGACAGGGGAGTCCGGGGAGCTGTTTTTT
TRBD2 TRBJ2-2 . TRBV7-3 CASSPRGGPTPMNTGELFF TGTGCCAGCAGCCCCCGGGGGGGTCCCACTCCGATGAACACCGGGGAGCTGTTTTTT
. TRBJ2-4 . TRBV24-1 CATSDGGAKNIQYF TGTGCCACCAGTGATGGGGGAGCCAAAAACATTCAGTACTTC
. TRBJ2-5 few TRBV7-9 CASSLTQGNQETQYF TGTGCCAGCAGCTTAACCCAAGGAAACCAAGAGACCCAGTACTTC
. TRBJ2-7 few TRBV20-1 CSARVSPSRGEQYF TGCAGTGCTAGAGTTAGCCCTAGTAGGGGGGAGCAGTACTTC
. TRBJ1-1 . TRBV15 CATSRGHGGPEAFF TGTGCCACCAGCAGAGGACATGGGGGGCCTGAAGCTTTCTTT
TRBD1 TRBJ2-5 few TRBV23-1 CASSQYPPRGQGNQETQYF TGCGCCAGCAGTCAATACCCGCCACGGGGACAGGGGAACCAAGAGACCCAGTACTTC
TRBD2 TRBJ2-1 few TRBV4-3 CASSQTSGNNEQFF TGCGCCAGCAGCCAAACTAGCGGGAACAATGAGCAGTTCTTC
. TRBJ1-1 . TRBV7-2 CASSLGRQSTEAFF TGTGCCAGCAGCTTAGGTCGGCAGAGCACTGAAGCTTTCTTT
TRBD1 TRBJ1-1 few TRBV15 CATSRDRDRAFF TGTGCCACCAGCAGGGACAGGGATCGCGCTTTCTTT
TRBD2 TRBJ2-1 . TRBV30 CAWKLAGGTILSYNEQFF TGTGCCTGGAAGCTAGCGGGAGGGACTATACTCTCCTACAATGAGCAGTTCTTC
. TRBJ2-3 few TRBV7-9 CASSLLGRGDTQYF TGTGCCAGCAGCTTATTGGGCAGGGGCGATACGCAGTATTTT
. TRBJ2-3 . TRBV19 CASTGTPTDTQYF TGTGCCAGTACCGGGACTCCCACAGATACGCAGTATTTT
. TRBJ1-1 . TRBV6-5 CASGKSLAQAFF TGTGCCAGCGGAAAATCGTTAGCCCAAGCTTTCTTT
. TRBJ2-2 . TRBV11-2 CASSLAVPAGELFF TGTGCCAGCAGCTTAGCCGTCCCGGCCGGGGAGCTGTTTTTT
. TRBJ2-7 . TRBV6-5 CASSTENEQYF TGTGCCAGCAGTACCGAAAACGAGCAGTACTTC
. TRBJ2-7 . TRBV14 CASSQEAGWSEQYF TGTGCCAGCAGCCAAGAGGCAGGGTGGAGCGAGCAGTACTTC
. TRBJ2-7 few TRBV10-3 CAISESIVFNYEQYF TGTGCCATCAGTGAGTCGATTGTTTTTAACTACGAGCAGTACTTC
. TRBJ2-3 . TRBV5-5 CASSWVLDTQYF TGTGCCAGCAGCTGGGTTTTGGATACGCAGTATTTT
. TRBJ1-1 few TRBV3-1 CASSPIVGGLLSVETEAFF TGTGCCAGCAGCCCAATCGTGGGGGGGCTCCTCTCTGTGGAAACTGAAGCTTTCTTT
. TRBJ1-1 few TRBV20-1 CSARVRGVNTEAFF TGCAGTGCTAGAGTAAGGGGGGTGAACACTGAAGCTTTCTTT
. TRBJ2-3 few TRBV12-3/TRBV12-4 CASSSSWAQYF TGTGCCAGCAGTTCAAGCTGGGCGCAGTATTTT
TRBD1 TRBJ1-5 few TRBV24-1 CATSDTGGQGHQPQHF TGTGCCACCAGTGACACAGGAGGACAGGGGCATCAGCCCCAGCATTTT